Below, one T cell receptor beta chain is given with its context. This record belongs to a study of blood T cell repertoires in COVID-19. Participant age was roughly 18 to 90 years, and participants resided in fewer than 25 US areas. TCRdb's copy holds only in-frame clones and misses some; the assay was immunoSEQ multiplex PCR. Here the sample spans just over 300,000 clones, approximately 90% being singletons. CDR1 is PRHDT and CDR2 is FYEKMQ in the germline V gene (reference sequence). The CDR3 is 16 residues long. The J segment lost 6 bases and the V segment lost 0 bases, leaving 5 bases of the junction unmatched.

The chain recombines TRBV13 with TRBJ1-6; 7 bases agree with TRBD1. Material for sequencing was PBMCs or T cells enriched from blood (not recorded which). This TCR derives from a man aged 30 to 39 who had recovered from COVID-19. The CDR3 loop is CASSLGWDRVNSPLHF. The DNA of the CDR3 is TGTGCCAGCAGCTTAGGATGGGACAGAGTTAATTCACCCCTCCACTTT.